The 28 T cell receptor beta chains reported below all come from one sample, sequenced in a study of technical replicates of blood from a handful of donors. Produced via immunoSEQ multiplex PCR; TCRdb's table is partial and in-frame only. The sample yields about 8,000 clones, under 90% seen once. The sequencing input was PBMCs. These receptors were taken from a human donor in good health.

This chain uses TRBV2 with TRBJ2-7, with TRBD2 matching 9 bases. CDR1 SNHLY and CDR2 FYNNEI come from the germline V gene. J lost 3 bases, V lost 2 bases, and 8 bases had no gene match. The CDR3 consists of 16 residues. For the CDR3, the DNA is TGTGCCAGCAGTGAATTTAGCGGGAGTTCCTACTACGAGCAGTACTTC. It is translated as CASSEFSGSSYYEQYF.

CDR3 nucleotide sequence: TGTGCTAGTGGTTACGGCAGGGATGGCACTGAAGCTTTCTTT. Translating it yields CASGYGRDGTEAFF. V gene TRBV12-5 combines with J gene TRBJ1-1, with D tentatively TRBD1 (5 bases). V lost 4 bases, J lost 4 bases, and 13 bases lay in between. Per germline, CDR1 LGHNT and CDR2 FRNRAP. This CDR3 has 14 amino acids.

The V call is TRBV6-1, the J call TRBJ1-1; a possible D gene is TRBD1 (5 bases). The V and J ends lost 9 bases and 0 bases respectively, with 17 bases between them. CDR1 MNHNS and CDR2 SASEGT come from the germline V gene. This CDR3 contains 15 residues. The chain's CDR3 is CASQQPGGVNTEAFF. CDR3 nucleotides: TGTGCCAGTCAACAGCCCGGGGGGGTGAACACTGAAGCTTTCTTT.

This chain joins TRBV4-2 and TRBJ2-2; 8 nucleotides align to TRBD2. CDR3 size: 16 residues. Unmatched junction bases numbered 4, after V lost 1 base and J lost 3 bases. CDR1 and CDR2 (germline): LGHNA, YNFKEQ. CDR3 nucleotides: TGTGCCAGCAGCCAAGCTGCGGGAGGAGACACCGGGGAGCTGTTTTTT. Its protein product is CASSQAAGGDTGELFF.

The CDR3, as DNA: TGTGCCAGCAGCTCCGGGACAGGGCCAAATCAGCCCCAGCATTTT. Its translation: CASSSGTGPNQPQHF. This chain connects TRBV7-2 to TRBJ1-5, with 9 positions matching TRBD1. CDR3 size: 15 residues. V was pared by 4 bases and J by 4 bases, with 5 bases of the junction left unmatched. Germline V gene lookup returns CDR1 SGHTA and CDR2 FQGNSA.

The rearrangement links TRBV28 to TRBJ1-5; TRBD1 agrees at 8 bases. The CDR3 consists of 16 residues. Germline V gene data show CDR1 as MDHEN and CDR2 as SYDVKM. Trimming removed 1 base from V and 5 bases from J; junction bases left unmatched: 7. DNA of the CDR3: TGTGCCAGCAGTTTATTGTGGGCAGGGGGCGATCAGCCCCAGCATTTT. It specifies CASSLLWAGGDQPQHF.

This chain joins TRBV10-2 and TRBJ2-7; D uncertain. Trimming took 1 base from V and 3 from J, leaving 10 bases between them. The CDR3 length is 14 residues. Germline CDR1 WSHSY, CDR2 SAAADI. CDR3: CASSEFAVLYEQYF. The CDR3 region has the DNA TGCGCCAGCAGTGAGTTTGCAGTCCTCTACGAGCAGTACTTC.

The chain uses TRBV4-2 and TRBJ2-2, with D possibly TRBD2 on 6 matching bases. Germline-derived CDR1 and CDR2 are LGHNA and YNFKEQ. The V gene lost 3 bases and the J gene lost 1 base, with 18 bases spanning the gap. The CDR3 runs to 18 residues. Here the CDR3 reads CASSQFRLREVNTGELFF. The CDR3 nucleotides are TGTGCCAGCAGCCAGTTCCGGCTCAGGGAGGTGAACACCGGGGAGCTGTTTTTT.

The chain's CDR3 is CASSIGLAGESSYNEQFF. The CDR3 DNA reads as TGTGCCAGTAGTATCGGACTAGCGGGAGAAAGCTCCTACAATGAGCAGTTCTTC. The J gene is TRBJ2-1, the V gene TRBV19, with 13 bases matching TRBD2. The V gene's germline CDR1 is LNHDA and CDR2 SQIVND (reference sequence). J was trimmed by 0 bases and V by 3 bases; bases with no gene match: 5. There are 18 residues in the CDR3.

This clone turned up a few times. An end of the junction does not agree with germline; a read error may underlie this. The V gene is TRBV12-5, the J gene TRBJ1-1; 8 bases match TRBD1. This CDR3 region has 12 residues. Germline V gives CDR1 LGHNT, CDR2 FRNRAP. The CDR3 is CVTMKTGDEAFF. Written as DNA, the CDR3 is TGCGTGACTATGAAGACAGGGGATGAAGCTTTCTTT.

J is TRBJ2-1 and V is TRBV6-5; 11 bases line up with TRBD2. This CDR3 has 16 amino acids. Germline values: CDR1 MNHEY, CDR2 SVGAGI. After removal of 4 bases from V and 7 bases from J, the junction contained 9 bases not matched to a gene. CDR3 DNA: TGTGCCAGCAGTTTACGGTTCCTAGCGGGAGGAAATGAGCAGTTCTTC. Protein sequence: CASSLRFLAGGNEQFF.

The CDR3 DNA is TGCAGCGTGGACAGGGGGCAAGAGCAGTACTTC. It translates to CSVDRGQEQYF. The chain combines TRBV29-1 with TRBJ2-7, with 11 bases fitting TRBD1. This CDR3 comprises 11 residues. The germline V gene has CDR1 SQVTM and CDR2 ANQGSEA. V trimming: 6 bases; J trimming: 7 bases; junction bases outside the gene matches: 2.

For the CDR3, the DNA is TGTGCCAGCCGAGCAGGTAGGGAGGGCTCTGGGGCCAACGTCCTGACTTTC. This translates into CASRAGREGSGANVLTF. This chain links TRBV7-9 with TRBJ2-6; 7 bases agree with TRBD2. The germline V gene encodes CDR1 SEHNR and CDR2 FQNEAQ (reference sequence). The CDR3 is made up of 17 amino acids. With 8 bases clipped from V and 0 bases from J, the junction kept 10 bases outside the gene matches.

This sequence joins TRBV18 and TRBJ1-3; 7 bases line up with TRBD1. The CDR3 runs 14 residues. Germline V CDR1 and CDR2: KGHSH, LQKENI. Germline trimming cut 4 bases from V and 4 bases from J; bases unmatched to any gene: 4. CDR3 bases: TGTGCCAGCTCACTCACAGGGGCCGGAAACACCATATATTTT. As protein: CASSLTGAGNTIYF.

This chain joins TRBV11-3 and TRBJ2-5; maybe TRBD2 (6 bases). V was pared by 5 bases and J by 1 base, with 8 bases between. CDR1 and CDR2 (germline): SGHNT, YENEEA. CDR3 length: 13 residues. CDR3 sequence reads: CASSTGLQETQYF. The CDR3 region has the DNA TGTGCCAGCAGCACGGGACTCCAAGAGACCCAGTACTTC.

The chain recombines TRBV7-8 with TRBJ2-5, with a possible D match to TRBD1 (5 bases). V was pared by 7 bases and J by 7 bases, with 10 bases between. Germline V CDR1 and CDR2: SGHVS, FQNEAQ. The CDR3 is 11 amino acids. CDR3 sequence (DNA): TGTGCCAGCACCATTCAGGGGACCCAGTACTTC. It yields the protein CASTIQGTQYF.

Here the CDR3 DNA reads TGTGCCAGCAGCTGGGCTGACCGCCCTCTAAATGAAAAACTGTTTTTT. Translating gives CASSWADRPLNEKLFF. This rearrangement joins TRBV5-4 to TRBJ1-4, with D unresolved. The CDR3 length is 16 residues. Between the trimmed V and J ends, which lost 3 bases and 5 bases, there was a span of 17 bases. Germline assignment: CDR1 SGHNT and CDR2 YYREEE (reference sequence). Combining the CDR3 with reference TRBV5-4 and TRBJ1-4 gives the whole variable domain ETGVTQSPTHLIKTRGQQVTLRCSSQSGHNTVSWYQQALGQGPQFIFQYYREEENGRGNFPPRFSGLQFPNYSSELNVNALELDDSALYLCASSWADRPLNEKLFFGSGTQLSVL.

The V gene is TRBV11-2, the J gene TRBJ2-2, with D possibly matching TRBD1 (7 bases). Germline V gene lookup returns CDR1 SGHAT and CDR2 FQNNGV. With 5 bases removed from V and 0 bases from J, the gap between germline ends came to 16 bases. The CDR3 is 17 amino acids. CDR3 in DNA: TGTGCCAGCAGCCTAGGCAGGGGGGCCGCGAACACCGGGGAGCTGTTTTTT. It is translated as CASSLGRGAANTGELFF.

The chain couples TRBV7-9 to TRBJ2-3; D call uncertain. The V end lost 4 bases, the J end lost 3 bases, and 2 bases lay between the germline ends. The CDR3 totals 11 residues. CDR1 and CDR2 from the germline V gene are SEHNR and FQNEAQ (reference sequence). The CDR3 reads CASSSTDTQYF. The CDR3 nucleotides read TGTGCCAGCAGCTCGACAGATACGCAGTATTTT.

This clone was recorded only once. The V and J genes are TRBV5-4 and TRBJ2-7; D might be TRBD1 (6 bases). Between the trimmed V and J ends, which lost 2 bases and 5 bases, there was a span of 14 bases. Per the germline V gene, CDR1 is SGHNT and CDR2 is YYREEE (reference sequence). CDR3 length: 14 amino acids. The CDR3 bases are TGTGCCAGCAGCTTTGGGCATACAGGGCACGAGCAGTACTTC. The encoded protein is CASSFGHTGHEQYF.

The rearrangement links TRBV2 to TRBJ1-5; TRBD1 aligns across 8 bases. The CDR3 extends over 14 amino acids. The germline gives CDR1 SNHLY, CDR2 FYNNEI. V gave up 6 bases and J gave up 3 bases; unmatched junction bases: 4. The CDR3 nucleotides are TGTGCCAGCAGAGGACAGGGCTACAATCAGCCCCAGCATTTT. Amino acids: CASRGQGYNQPQHF.

The gene calls are TRBV10-3 and TRBJ2-2, with TRBD1 matching 8 bases. Germline lookup yields CDR1 ENHRY and CDR2 SYGVKD. The CDR3 totals 16 residues. Trimming cost V 1 base and J 5 bases; bases outside gene matches: 6. CDR3 nucleotides: TGTGCCATCAGTGAGTGGAATACAGGGGGAACCGGGGAGCTGTTTTTT. Encoded protein: CAISEWNTGGTGELFF.

The rearrangement links TRBV7-5 to TRBJ2-3; TRBD2 is taken as the D call from the table, unchecked against the DNA. TRBV7-5 is assigned pseudogene status. The CDR3 extends over 15 amino acids. The CDR3 DNA reads as TGTGTCAGAAGCGAGCTAGCGGGAGGGATAGATACGCAGTATTTT. Amino acids: CVRSELAGGIDTQYF.

V usage is TRBV7-9 and J usage is TRBJ2-1, with TRBD2 identical over 12 bases. The CDR3 contains 16 residues. V gave up 5 bases and J gave up 2 bases; unmatched junction bases: 4. CDR1 and CDR2 from the germline V gene are SEHNR and FQNEAQ (reference sequence). The CDR3 loop is CASSPGLAGTYNEQFF. CDR3 nucleotide sequence: TGTGCCAGCAGCCCCGGACTAGCGGGAACCTACAATGAGCAGTTCTTC.

The genes are TRBV7-9 and TRBJ2-5, with a weak D call TRBD2 (7 bases). The CDR3 is made up of 14 amino acids. CDR1 is SEHNR, CDR2 FQNEAQ, per germline (reference sequence). Trimming stripped 5 bases from V and 3 bases from J, with 13 bases between. CDR3 residues: CASSARGGKETQYF. The DNA for the CDR3 is TGTGCCAGCAGCGCAAGGGGGGGAAAAGAGACCCAGTACTTC.

J is TRBJ1-2 and V is TRBV13, with a weak D call TRBD1 (5 bases). Germline V lookup: CDR1 PRHDT, CDR2 FYEKMQ (reference sequence). The V gene lost 5 bases and the J gene lost 8 bases, with 15 bases spanning the gap. CDR3 size: 13 residues. CDR3 DNA: TGTGCCAGCAGCCCCCCGACAGTAAGAGGCTACACCTTC. The encoded protein is CASSPPTVRGYTF.

The J gene is TRBJ2-1, the V gene TRBV15; 10 nucleotides agree with TRBD2. The CDR3 totals 16 residues. Germline CDR1 and CDR2: LNHNV and YYDKDF (reference sequence). Trimming removed 10 bases from V and 0 bases from J; junction bases left unmatched: 9. CDR3 coding DNA: TGTGCCATAGGGACTAGCGCCACGAGCTCCTACAATGAGCAGTTCTTC. It is translated as CAIGTSATSSYNEQFF.

This clone was seen once. The genes are TRBV7-2 and TRBJ2-7; 8 bases fit TRBD1. V shed 5 bases, J shed 7 bases, and the junction held 7 bases outside the gene matches. CDR1 and CDR2 (germline): SGHTA, FQGNSA. CDR3 length: 13 amino acids. Here the CDR3 DNA reads TGTGCCAGCAGCCCTGACAGGGGAAGAGAGCAGTACTTC. Its translation: CASSPDRGREQYF.